This T cell receptor beta chain was observed in a study of T cell repertoires in cytomegalovirus infection. Study-level information: From public TCR beta signatures came an indication of both CMV infection and matching HLA type.

TCRdb re-analysed the reads in MiXCR, keeping a single row per CDR3 protein. The sample lists some 100,000 distinct CDR3 sequences, more than 20% occurring once. This clonotype was detected once. This receptor was taken from a human donor in good health (CMV status not recorded). Some clones in this sample may be carry-over from other donors' samples. Sequenced material: CD8+ T cells from PBMCs.

The CDR3 sequence: CSVEQGSGNTIYF. The DNA of the CDR3 is TGCAGCGTTGAACAGGGTTCTGGAAACACCATATATTTT. The rearrangement joins TRBV29-1 to TRBJ1-3, with a tentative D call TRBD1 (5 bases). Germline CDR1 and CDR2: SQVTM and ANQGSEA. Between the trimmed V and J ends, which lost 2 bases and 1 base, there was a span of 6 bases. This CDR3 region has 13 residues.